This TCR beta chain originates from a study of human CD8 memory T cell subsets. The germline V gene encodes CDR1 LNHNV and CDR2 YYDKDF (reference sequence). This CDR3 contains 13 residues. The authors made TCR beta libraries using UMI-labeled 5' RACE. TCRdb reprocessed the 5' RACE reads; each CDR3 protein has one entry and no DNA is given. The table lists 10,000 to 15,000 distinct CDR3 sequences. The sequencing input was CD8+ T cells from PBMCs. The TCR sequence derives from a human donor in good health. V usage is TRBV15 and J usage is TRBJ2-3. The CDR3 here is CATSSLPADTQYF. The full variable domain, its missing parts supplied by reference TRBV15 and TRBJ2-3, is DAMVIQNPRYQVTQFGKPVTLSCSQTLNHNVMYWYQQKSSQAPKLLFHYYDKDFNNEADTPDNFQSRRPNTSFCFLDIRSPGLGDTAMYLCATSSLPADTQYFGPGTRLTVL.